Judged by abundance, the clone carrying this T cell receptor (beta chain) is medium-sized (0.01 to 0.1%). Its target is unknown. This sample stems from a study of T-cell reconstitution after alpha-beta-depleted transplantation in children. During its preparation, the TCRbeta library received unique molecular identifiers. Each CDR3 protein is one row after TCRdb ran MiXCR on the PCR reads. The table records 4,000 to 4,500 distinct CDR3 sequences, just under 20% of them present only once. This CDR3 contains 13 residues. Germline CDR1 is SEHNR and CDR2 is FQNEAQ (reference sequence). Trimming removed 7 bases from V and 4 bases from J, with 12 bases in between. Overall study findings and caveats: About two months after transplant, alpha-beta T cells reportedly came from several hundred expanded graft clones. Recipient T cells and thymic progenitors that survived gave rise to the high TCRbeta diversity observed at day 60 in some patients. At one year after transplant, newly produced T cells mostly accounted for T-cell counts and diversity.

The receptor's source is a male patient aged 2 to 10 who had a stem cell transplant for acute lymphoblastic leukemia, so the T cells may come from the graft donor. The sequenced sample was PBMCs, mostly from graft donor cells, obtained 180 days after TCRalphabeta/CD19-depleted stem cell transplant. The chain has TRBV7-9 and TRBJ2-3; D uncertain. DNA for the CDR3: TGTGCCAGCACTATATCCTGGGCAGATACGCAGTATTTT. This translates into CASTISWADTQYF.